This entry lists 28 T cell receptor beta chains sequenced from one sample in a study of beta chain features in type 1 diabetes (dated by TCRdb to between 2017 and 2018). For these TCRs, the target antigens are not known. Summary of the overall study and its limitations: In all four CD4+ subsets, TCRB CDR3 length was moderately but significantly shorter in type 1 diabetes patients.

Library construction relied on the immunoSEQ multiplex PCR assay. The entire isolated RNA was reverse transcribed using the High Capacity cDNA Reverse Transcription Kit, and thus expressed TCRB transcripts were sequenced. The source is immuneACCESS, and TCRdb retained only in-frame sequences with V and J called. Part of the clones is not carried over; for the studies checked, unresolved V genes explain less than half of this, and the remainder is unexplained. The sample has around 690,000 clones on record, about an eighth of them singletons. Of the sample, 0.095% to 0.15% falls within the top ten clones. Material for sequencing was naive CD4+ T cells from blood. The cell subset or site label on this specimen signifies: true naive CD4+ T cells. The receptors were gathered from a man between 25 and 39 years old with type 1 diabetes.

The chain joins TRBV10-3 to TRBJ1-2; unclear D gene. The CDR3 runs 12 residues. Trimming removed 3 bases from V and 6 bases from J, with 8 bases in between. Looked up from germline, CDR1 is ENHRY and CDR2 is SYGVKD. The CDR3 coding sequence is TGTGCCATCAGTGAAGAAGGGCATGGCTACACCTTC. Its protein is CAISEEGHGYTF.

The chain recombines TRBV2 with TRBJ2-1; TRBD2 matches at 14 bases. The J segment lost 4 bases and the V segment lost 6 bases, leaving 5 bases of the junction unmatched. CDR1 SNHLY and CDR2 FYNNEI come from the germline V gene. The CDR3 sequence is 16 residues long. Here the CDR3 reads CASRGTSGGPYNEQFF. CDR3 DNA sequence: TGTGCCAGCAGAGGGACTAGCGGGGGTCCTTACAATGAGCAGTTCTTC.

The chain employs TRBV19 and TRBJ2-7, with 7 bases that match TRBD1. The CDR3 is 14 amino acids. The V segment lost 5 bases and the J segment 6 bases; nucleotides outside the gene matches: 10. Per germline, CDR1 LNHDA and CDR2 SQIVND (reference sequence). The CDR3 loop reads CASSADDHRGEQYF. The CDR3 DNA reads TGTGCCAGTAGTGCAGACGATCACAGGGGCGAGCAGTACTTC. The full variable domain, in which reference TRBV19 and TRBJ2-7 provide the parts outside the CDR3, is DGGITQSPKYLFRKEGQNVTLSCEQNLNHDAMYWYRQDPGQGLRLIYYSQIVNDFQKGDIAEGYSVSREKKESFPLTVTSAQKNPTAFYLCASSADDHRGEQYFGPGTRLTVT.

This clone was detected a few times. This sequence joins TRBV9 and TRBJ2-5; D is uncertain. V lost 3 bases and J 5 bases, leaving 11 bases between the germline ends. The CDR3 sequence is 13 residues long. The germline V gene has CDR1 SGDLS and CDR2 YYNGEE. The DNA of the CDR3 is TGTGCCAGCAGCGGCCCAGGTATCGAGACCCAGTACTTC. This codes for CASSGPGIETQYF.

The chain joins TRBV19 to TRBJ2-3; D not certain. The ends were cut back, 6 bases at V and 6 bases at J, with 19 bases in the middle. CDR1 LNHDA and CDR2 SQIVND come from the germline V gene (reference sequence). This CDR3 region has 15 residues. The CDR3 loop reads CASRRRLDPGDTQYF. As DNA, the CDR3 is TGTGCCAGTAGACGACGCCTTGACCCTGGGGATACGCAGTATTTT.

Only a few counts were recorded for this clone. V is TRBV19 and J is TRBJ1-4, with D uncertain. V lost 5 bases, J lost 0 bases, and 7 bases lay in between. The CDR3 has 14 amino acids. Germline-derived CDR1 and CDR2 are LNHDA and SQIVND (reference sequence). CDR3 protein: CASSQTATNEKLFF. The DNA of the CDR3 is TGTGCCAGTAGTCAGACGGCAACTAATGAAAAACTGTTTTTT. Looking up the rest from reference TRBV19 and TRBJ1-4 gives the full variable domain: DGGITQSPKYLFRKEGQNVTLSCEQNLNHDAMYWYRQDPGQGLRLIYYSQIVNDFQKGDIAEGYSVSREKKESFPLTVTSAQKNPTAFYLCASSQTATNEKLFFGSGTQLSVL.

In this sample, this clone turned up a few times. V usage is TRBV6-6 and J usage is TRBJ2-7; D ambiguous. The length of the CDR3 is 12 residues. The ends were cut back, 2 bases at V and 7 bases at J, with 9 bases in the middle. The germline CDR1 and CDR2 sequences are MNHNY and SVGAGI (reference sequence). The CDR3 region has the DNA TGTGCCAGCAGTTACGCCCAGGCGGAGCAGTACTTC. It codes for CASSYAQAEQYF.

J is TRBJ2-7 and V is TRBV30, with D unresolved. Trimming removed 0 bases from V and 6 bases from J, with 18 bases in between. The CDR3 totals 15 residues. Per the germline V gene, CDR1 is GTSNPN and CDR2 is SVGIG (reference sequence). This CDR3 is CAWSVLWQPGGEQYF. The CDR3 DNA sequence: TGTGCCTGGAGTGTACTATGGCAGCCTGGTGGCGAGCAGTACTTC.

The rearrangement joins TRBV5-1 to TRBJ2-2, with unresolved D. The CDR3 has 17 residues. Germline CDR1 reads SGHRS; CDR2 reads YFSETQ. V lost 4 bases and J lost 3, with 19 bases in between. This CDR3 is CASSLVKGTSYTGELFF. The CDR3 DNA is TGCGCCAGCAGCCTGGTTAAGGGTACCTCCTACACCGGGGAGCTGTTTTTT. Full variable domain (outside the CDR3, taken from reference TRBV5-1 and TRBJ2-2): KAGVTQTPRYLIKTRGQQVTLSCSPISGHRSVSWYQQTPGQGLQFLFEYFSETQRNKGNFPGRFSGRQFSNSRSEMNVSTLELGDSALYLCASSLVKGTSYTGELFFGEGSRLTVL.

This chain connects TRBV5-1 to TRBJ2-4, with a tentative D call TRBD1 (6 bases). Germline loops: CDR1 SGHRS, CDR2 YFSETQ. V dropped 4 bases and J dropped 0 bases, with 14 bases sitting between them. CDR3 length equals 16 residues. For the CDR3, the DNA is TGCGCCAGCAGCGCTGACAGGATTCTAGCCAAAAACATTCAGTACTTC. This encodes CASSADRILAKNIQYF. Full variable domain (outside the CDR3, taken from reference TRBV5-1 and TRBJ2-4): KAGVTQTPRYLIKTRGQQVTLSCSPISGHRSVSWYQQTPGQGLQFLFEYFSETQRNKGNFPGRFSGRQFSNSRSEMNVSTLELGDSALYLCASSADRILAKNIQYFGAGTRLSVL.

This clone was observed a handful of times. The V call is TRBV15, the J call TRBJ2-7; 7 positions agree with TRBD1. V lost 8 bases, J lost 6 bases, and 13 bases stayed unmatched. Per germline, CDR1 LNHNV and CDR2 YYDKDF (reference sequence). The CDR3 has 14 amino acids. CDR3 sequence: CATFYDRVLGEQYF. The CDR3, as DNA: TGTGCCACCTTTTACGACAGGGTGCTTGGCGAGCAGTACTTC.

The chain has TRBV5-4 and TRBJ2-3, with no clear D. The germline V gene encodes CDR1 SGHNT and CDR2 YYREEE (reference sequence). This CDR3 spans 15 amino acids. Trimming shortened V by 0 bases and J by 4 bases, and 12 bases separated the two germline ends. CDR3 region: CASSLAADWSDTQYF. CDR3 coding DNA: TGTGCCAGCAGCTTGGCGGCTGATTGGTCAGATACGCAGTATTTT.

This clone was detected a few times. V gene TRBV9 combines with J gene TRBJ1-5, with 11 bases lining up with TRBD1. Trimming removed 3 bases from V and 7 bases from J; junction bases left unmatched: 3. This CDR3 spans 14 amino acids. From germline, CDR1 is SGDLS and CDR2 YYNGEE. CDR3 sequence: CASSEGQGGQPQHF. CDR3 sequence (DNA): TGTGCCAGCAGCGAGGGACAGGGGGGCCAGCCCCAGCATTTT.

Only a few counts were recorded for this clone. The CDR3 region is CASSITENQETQYF. The CDR3 coding sequence is TGTGCCAGCAGCATAACAGAGAACCAAGAGACCCAGTACTTC. The chain carries TRBV7-9 and TRBJ2-5; D is undetermined. Germline CDR1 reads SEHNR; CDR2 reads FQNEAQ (reference sequence). The CDR3 covers 14 residues. The germline V and J ends were trimmed by 5 bases and 0 bases, with 10 bases remaining between them.

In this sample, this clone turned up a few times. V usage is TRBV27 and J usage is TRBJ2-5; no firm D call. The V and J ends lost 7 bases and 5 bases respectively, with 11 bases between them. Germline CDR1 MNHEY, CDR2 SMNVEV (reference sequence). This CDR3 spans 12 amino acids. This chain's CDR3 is CASKSLLETQYF. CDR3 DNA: TGTGCCAGCAAGTCCCTTTTGGAGACCCAGTACTTC.

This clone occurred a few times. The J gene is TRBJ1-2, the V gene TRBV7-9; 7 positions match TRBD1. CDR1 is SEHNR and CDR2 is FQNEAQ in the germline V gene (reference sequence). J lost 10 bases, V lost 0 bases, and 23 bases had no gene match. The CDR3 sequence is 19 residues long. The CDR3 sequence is CASSLAGGGPTGARRVYTF. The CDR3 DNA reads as TGTGCCAGCAGCTTAGCTGGTGGCGGCCCTACAGGGGCGCGAAGGGTCTACACCTTC.

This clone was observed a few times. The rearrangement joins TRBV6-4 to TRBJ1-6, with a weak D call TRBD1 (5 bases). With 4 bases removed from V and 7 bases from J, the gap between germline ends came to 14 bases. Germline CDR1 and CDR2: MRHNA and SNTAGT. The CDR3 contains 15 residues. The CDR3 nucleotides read TGTGCCAGCAGTGTGTCAGGGACGGTCAATTCACCCCTCCACTTT. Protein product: CASSVSGTVNSPLHF.

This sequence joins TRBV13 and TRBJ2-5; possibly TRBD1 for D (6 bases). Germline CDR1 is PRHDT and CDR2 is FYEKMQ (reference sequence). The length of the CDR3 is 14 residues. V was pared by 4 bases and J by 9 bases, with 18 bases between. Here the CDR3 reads CASSSQGALGAQYF. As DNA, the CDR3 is TGTGCCAGCAGCTCACAGGGAGCCTTAGGGGCCCAGTACTTC.

CDR3 nucleotides: TGTGCCAGCAGCTGGGGCCGGGACAGGCAAGAGACCCAGTACTTC. It specifies CASSWGRDRQETQYF. V gene TRBV7-8 combines with J gene TRBJ2-5; 8 bases map to TRBD1. With 4 bases clipped from V and 2 bases from J, the junction kept 6 bases outside the gene matches. The CDR3 covers 15 residues. Germline-derived CDR1 and CDR2 are SGHVS and FQNEAQ.

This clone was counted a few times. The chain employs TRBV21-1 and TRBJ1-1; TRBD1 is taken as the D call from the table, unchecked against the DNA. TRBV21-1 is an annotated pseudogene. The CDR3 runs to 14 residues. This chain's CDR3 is CASSFHRAGTEAFF. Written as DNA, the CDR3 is TGTGCCAGCAGCTTCCACAGGGCTGGGACTGAAGCTTTCTTT.

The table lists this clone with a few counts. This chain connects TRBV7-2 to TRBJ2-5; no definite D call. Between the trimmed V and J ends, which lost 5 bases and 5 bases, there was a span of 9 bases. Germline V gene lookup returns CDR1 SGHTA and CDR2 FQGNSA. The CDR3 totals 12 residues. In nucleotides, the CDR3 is TGTGCCAGCAGCAACAGAAGGGAGACCCAGTACTTC. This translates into CASSNRRETQYF.

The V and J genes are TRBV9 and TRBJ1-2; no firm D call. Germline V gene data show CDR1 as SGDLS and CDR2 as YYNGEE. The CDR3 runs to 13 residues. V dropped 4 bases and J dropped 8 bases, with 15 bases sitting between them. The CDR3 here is CASSPSLGSGYTF. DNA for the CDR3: TGTGCCAGCAGCCCTTCACTAGGGAGCGGCTACACCTTC.

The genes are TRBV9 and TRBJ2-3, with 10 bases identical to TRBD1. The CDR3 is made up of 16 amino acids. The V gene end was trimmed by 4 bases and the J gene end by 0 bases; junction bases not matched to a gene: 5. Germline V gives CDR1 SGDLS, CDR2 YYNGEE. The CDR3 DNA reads TGTGCCAGCAGCTTTGACAGGGGGCTGAGCACAGATACGCAGTATTTT. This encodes CASSFDRGLSTDTQYF.

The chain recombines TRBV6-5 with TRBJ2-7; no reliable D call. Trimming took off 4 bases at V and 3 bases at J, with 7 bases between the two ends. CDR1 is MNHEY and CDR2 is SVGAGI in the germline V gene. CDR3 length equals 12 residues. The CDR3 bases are TGTGCCAGCAGTTCCCTCAGCTACGAGCAGTACTTC. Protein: CASSSLSYEQYF.

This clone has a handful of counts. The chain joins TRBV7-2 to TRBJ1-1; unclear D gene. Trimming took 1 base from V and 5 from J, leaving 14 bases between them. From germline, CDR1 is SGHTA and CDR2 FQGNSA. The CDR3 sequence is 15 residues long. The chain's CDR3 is CASSLDSYPGTEAFF. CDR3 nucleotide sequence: TGTGCCAGCAGCTTAGACAGTTACCCTGGGACTGAAGCTTTCTTT.

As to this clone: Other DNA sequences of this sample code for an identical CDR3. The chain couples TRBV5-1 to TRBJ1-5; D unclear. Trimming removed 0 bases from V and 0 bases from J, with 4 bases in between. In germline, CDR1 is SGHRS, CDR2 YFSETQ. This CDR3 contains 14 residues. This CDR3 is CASSLGGSNQPQHF. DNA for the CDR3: TGCGCCAGCAGCTTGGGCGGTAGCAATCAGCCCCAGCATTTT.

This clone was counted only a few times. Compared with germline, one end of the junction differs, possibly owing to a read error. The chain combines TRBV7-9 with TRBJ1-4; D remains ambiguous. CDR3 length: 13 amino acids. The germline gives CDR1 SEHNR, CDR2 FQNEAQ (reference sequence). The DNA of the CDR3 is TGTGCCAGCAGGGGCAGCAATAATGAAAAACCGTTTTTT. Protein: CASRGSNNEKPFF.

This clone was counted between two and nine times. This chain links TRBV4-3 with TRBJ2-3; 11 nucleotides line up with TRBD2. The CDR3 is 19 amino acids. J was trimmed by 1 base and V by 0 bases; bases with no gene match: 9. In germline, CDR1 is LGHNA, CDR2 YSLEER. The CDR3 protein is CASSQDLYGLAGRTDTQYF. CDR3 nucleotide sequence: TGCGCCAGCAGCCAAGATCTGTATGGACTAGCGGGTCGCACAGATACGCAGTATTTT.